The rows below give T cell receptor beta chains drawn from one sample of a study of T cell responses to AZD1222 COVID-19 vaccine. Using immunoSEQ multiplex PCR, the repertoire was profiled, and TCRdb retains in-frame clones only, with some absent. The sample yields approximately 140,000 clones, 80% to 90% seen once. The sequencing here drew on peripheral blood, taken on day 0 of AZD1222 vaccination. These receptors were taken from an adult in good health. Both conserved end residues are part of each CDR3. The D gene is left open where the match is weak. Size is omitted from some rows. Given values are once, few, many or a class for expanded clones.

NA NA TRBJ1-2 TRBV28 TGTGCCAGCAGAATGACCCGGGGCTACACCTTC CASRMTRGYTF
NA once TRBJ1-2 TRBV28 TGTGCCAGCAGTTATGGGGACTATGGCTACACCTTC CASSYGDYGYTF
NA NA TRBJ1-2 TRBV7-3 TGTGCCAGCAGCCCTTCAGGGGAGGTTGGCTACACCTTC CASSPSGEVGYTF
NA NA TRBJ2-7 TRBV20-1 TGCAGTGCGGAAGGGATCAACGAGCAGTACTTC CSAEGINEQYF
TRBD1 few TRBJ2-1 TRBV15 TGTGCCACCAGCAGAGGGACAGGGAGCTCCTACAATGAGCAGTTCTTC CATSRGTGSSYNEQFF
NA NA TRBJ1-5 TRBV7-2 TGTGCCAGCAGCTTAGGAGGGGGAATGGGCAATCAGCCCCAGCATTTT CASSLGGGMGNQPQHF
NA NA TRBJ2-1 TRBV5-1 TGCGCCAGCAGCTTCGGGAGCTACAATGAGCAGTTCTTC CASSFGSYNEQFF
NA NA TRBJ1-2 TRBV21-1 TGTGCCAGCAGCAAAGGGGACAGGGATAACTATGGCTACACCTTC CASSKGDRDNYGYTF
NA NA TRBJ2-3 TRBV6-5 TGTGCCAGCAGTTACGACGGCGCTAGTACAGATACGCAGTATTTT CASSYDGASTDTQYF
TRBD1 NA TRBJ2-1 TRBV6-1 TGTGCCAGCAGTGAATACCGGGACAGATACAATGAGCAGTTCTTC CASSEYRDRYNEQFF
TRBD1 NA TRBJ2-2 TRBV4-1 TGCGCCAGCAGCCGGACAGGGGGCAACACCGGGGAGCTGTTTTTT CASSRTGGNTGELFF
TRBD2 NA TRBJ2-1 TRBV9 TGTGCCAGCAGCGTAGGGCAAGCGGGAAGCTCCTACAATGAGCAGTTCTTC CASSVGQAGSSYNEQFF
NA NA TRBJ1-1 TRBV9 TGTGCCAGCAGCGTAGTTCCGGACAATGAAGCTTTCTTT CASSVVPDNEAFF
NA NA TRBJ2-7 TRBV7-2 TGTGCCAGCAGCTCTGAGTTAGGACGCTCCTACGAGCAGTACTTC CASSSELGRSYEQYF
TRBD1 NA TRBJ2-1 TRBV19 TGTGCCAGTAAGGTACAGGGGGCAGGGAATGAGCAGTTCTTC CASKVQGAGNEQFF
TRBD2 NA TRBJ2-7 TRBV6-2/TRBV6-3 TGTGCCAGCAGCAGGACTAGCGGGTACGAGCAGTACTTC CASSRTSGYEQYF
TRBD2 NA TRBJ2-7 TRBV4-1 TGCGCCAGCAGCCAAGGACTTGGCGGGAGAGCCTACGAGCAGTACTTC CASSQGLGGRAYEQYF
NA NA TRBJ2-7 TRBV5-1 TGCGCCAGCAGCTTGGGGACGAGCTCCTACGAGCAGTACTTC CASSLGTSSYEQYF
NA NA TRBJ2-3 TRBV19 TGTGCCAGTAGTATGTTCGGTAGCGTAAGCACAGATACGCAGTATTTT CASSMFGSVSTDTQYF
NA NA TRBJ1-1 TRBV18 TGTGCCAGCTCACCAGTGGCAGGCCCCAGAAGGGACACTGAAGCTTTCTTT CASSPVAGPRRDTEAFF
NA NA TRBJ2-2 TRBV9 TGTGCCAGCAGCGTAGTTGGGGGCACCGGGAACACCGGGGAGCTGTTTTTT CASSVVGGTGNTGELFF
NA NA TRBJ1-2 TRBV7-8 TGTGCCAGCAGCTTAGTGGGGGCCCAGGGGAGTGGGAGATATGGCTACACCTTC CASSLVGAQGSGRYGYTF
TRBD1 NA TRBJ2-2 TRBV16 TGTGCCAGCACCAAAAACAGGGGGGACACCGGGGAGCTGTTTTTT CASTKNRGDTGELFF
NA NA TRBJ1-5 TRBV6-5 TGTGCCAGCAGTTACTCGTGGACCGCGAATCAGCCCCAGCATTTT CASSYSWTANQPQHF
NA once TRBJ1-1 TRBV3-1/TRBV3-2 TGTGCCAGCAGCCTAGGACGCTTGGCCCCTAATAGAAAAGCTTTCTTT CASSLGRLAPNRKAFF
TRBD1 NA TRBJ1-6 TRBV10-3 TGTGCCATCACTGGACAGGTTAATTCACCCCTCCACTTT CAITGQVNSPLHF
TRBD2 NA TRBJ2-2 TRBV5-1 TGCGCCAGCAGCCCACGGGGGAGGGACACCGGGGAGCTGTTTTTT CASSPRGRDTGELFF
TRBD1 NA TRBJ2-2 TRBV9 TGTGCCAGCAGCAGTGCAGGGACAGGGTATATCGGGGAGCTGTTTTTT CASSSAGTGYIGELFF
TRBD2 NA TRBJ2-5 TRBV7-7 TGTGCCAGCAGCTTGGTCGGGAGGAGCCAAGAGACCCAGTACTTC CASSLVGRSQETQYF
NA NA TRBJ2-7 TRBV6-1 TGTGCCAGCAGTGATGACAGGACGACCTACGAGCAGTACTTC CASSDDRTTYEQYF
NA NA TRBJ1-1 TRBV12-3/TRBV12-4 TGTGCCAGCAGTTTTGATAGGGTCACGGAAGCTTTCTTT CASSFDRVTEAFF
NA medium-sized TRBJ1-1 TRBV19 TGTGCCAGTAGCAAACCAGGGGAAGTGATCACTGAAGCTTTCTTT CASSKPGEVITEAFF
TRBD1 NA TRBJ1-3 TRBV7-3 TGTGCCAGCAGCTTAACGGGACAGGGGGCTGGAAACACCATATATTTT CASSLTGQGAGNTIYF
TRBD2 few TRBJ2-1 TRBV5-6 TGTGCCAGCAGCTTGAGCAGCGGGAGGGCCGGTGAGCAGTTCTTC CASSLSSGRAGEQFF
TRBD1 NA TRBJ1-5 TRBV6-5 TGTGCCAGCAGCGCAGGGGACAGGGACACTCAGCCCCAGCATTTT CASSAGDRDTQPQHF
NA NA TRBJ2-5 TRBV28 TGTGCCAGCAGTCGCCCGGGCGTGGGCGCAGAGACCCAGTACTTC CASSRPGVGAETQYF
TRBD2 NA TRBJ2-2 TRBV6-2/TRBV6-3 TGTGCCAGCAGCGGACTAGCGGGAGCCACCGGGGAGCTGTTTTTT CASSGLAGATGELFF
NA few TRBJ1-1 TRBV12-3/TRBV12-4 TGTGCCAGCAGTTTACGGCCTGAAGCTTTCTTT CASSLRPEAFF
NA NA TRBJ2-7 TRBV11-2 TGTGCCAGCAGTTTAGTGGACAGCTTTTACGAGCAGTACTTC CASSLVDSFYEQYF
NA NA TRBJ1-1 TRBV7-9 TGTGCCAGCAGCTTCAGAGGACAGCCGAACACTGAAGCTTTCTTT CASSFRGQPNTEAFF
TRBD1 NA TRBJ2-1 TRBV11-3 TGTGCCAGCAGCTTAAAGGACAGGGGAAGCGGGATTGCAGATGAGCAGTTCTTC CASSLKDRGSGIADEQFF
NA NA TRBJ2-2 TRBV10-3 TGTGCCATCAGTGTACCCCCCGGGGAGCTGTTTTTT CAISVPPGELFF
NA few TRBJ1-1 TRBV7-9 TGTGCCAGCAGCTCCGGACGGGGGAACACTGAAGCTTTCTTT CASSSGRGNTEAFF
NA NA TRBJ1-6 TRBV12-3/TRBV12-4 TGTGCCAGCAGTTCCGATGGGAATTCACCCCTCCACTTT CASSSDGNSPLHF
TRBD1 NA TRBJ1-5 TRBV7-9 TGTGCCAGCAGCTTAGTCGTTTCCCGGGACAGCAACAATCAGCCCCAGCATTTT CASSLVVSRDSNNQPQHF
NA NA TRBJ1-2 TRBV28 TGTGCCAGCAGTTTATATGGGGACTTGGGTGGCTACACCTTC CASSLYGDLGGYTF
NA NA TRBJ1-5 TRBV7-2 TGTGCCAGCAGCTTACTCGCAGGGAGTCAGCCCCAGCATTTT CASSLLAGSQPQHF
NA once TRBJ2-1 TRBV29-1 TGCAGCGTTGAAGATTGGGTTGGGGGGGAGCAGTTCTTC CSVEDWVGGEQFF
NA NA TRBJ2-3 TRBV18 TGTGCCAGCTCACCCTCGGGACTGAAATGGGATACGCAGTATTTT CASSPSGLKWDTQYF
NA NA TRBJ2-4 TRBV2 TGTGCCAGCAGCCGGGGAAACATTCAGTACTTC CASSRGNIQYF
NA NA TRBJ1-2 TRBV7-9 TGTGCCAGCAGCTTAAGGGGGGGCACGAACTATGGCTACACCTTC CASSLRGGTNYGYTF
TRBD2 NA TRBJ2-1 TRBV18 TGTGCCAGCTCCCTAAGCGTGGCGGGAGCCTACAATGAGCAGTTCTTC CASSLSVAGAYNEQFF
NA NA TRBJ2-3 TRBV2 TGTGCCAGCACCGAATCGATCCTACAGGAGGACACAGATACGCAGTATTTT CASTESILQEDTDTQYF
NA NA TRBJ1-1 TRBV2 TGTGCCAGCTTAATGTCGGGGACTGAAGCTTTCTTT CASLMSGTEAFF
NA NA TRBJ1-2 TRBV7-2 TGTGCCAGCAGCTTAGTTCCCCGCGGGGGCTACACCTTC CASSLVPRGGYTF